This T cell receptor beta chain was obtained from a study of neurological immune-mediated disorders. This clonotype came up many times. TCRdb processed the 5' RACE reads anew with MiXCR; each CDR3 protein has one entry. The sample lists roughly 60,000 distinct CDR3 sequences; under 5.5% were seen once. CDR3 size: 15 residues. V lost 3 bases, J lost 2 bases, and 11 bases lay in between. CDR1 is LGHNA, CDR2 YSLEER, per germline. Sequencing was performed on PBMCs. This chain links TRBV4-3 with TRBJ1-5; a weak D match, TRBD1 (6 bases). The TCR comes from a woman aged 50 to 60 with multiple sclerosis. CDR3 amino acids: CASSHYAGGNQPQHF. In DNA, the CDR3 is TGCGCCAGCAGCCATTATGCAGGGGGCAATCAGCCCCAGCATTTT.